A single sample gave rise to the 5 T cell receptor beta chains below, sequenced in a study of blood T cell repertoires in COVID-19. Libraries were prepared by immunoSEQ multiplex PCR; TCRdb keeps only in-frame clonotypes and omits some of them. This sample carries about 56,000 clones, roughly 84% of them seen once, and the ten largest clones take 10% to 15%. The sequenced material came from peripheral blood. These receptors were obtained from a woman aged 80 or over with acute or convalescent COVID-19.

This CDR3 is CASSSGTAEQYF. As DNA, the CDR3 is TGTGCCAGCAGCTCCGGGACAGCCGAGCAGTACTTC. The J gene is TRBJ2-7, the V gene TRBV5-5; 7 bases fit TRBD1. This CDR3 is 12 amino acids long. The J segment lost 6 bases and the V segment lost 3 bases, leaving 3 bases of the junction unmatched. Looked up from germline, CDR1 is SGHKS and CDR2 is YYEKEE (reference sequence).

This chain uses TRBV14 with TRBJ2-2; D not certain. Trimming shortened V by 4 bases and J by 3 bases, and 6 bases separated the two germline ends. The CDR3 totals 13 residues. The germline CDR1 and CDR2 sequences are SGHDN and FVKESK. The DNA of the CDR3 is TGTGCCAGCAGCCCTCAGGACACCGGGGAGCTGTTTTTT. Translating it yields CASSPQDTGELFF.

The chain joins TRBV10-3 to TRBJ2-3, with 9 bases matching TRBD1. The length of the CDR3 is 15 residues. From germline, CDR1 is ENHRY and CDR2 SYGVKD. J was trimmed by 3 bases and V by 5 bases; bases with no gene match: 6. The CDR3: CAISNRGRGTDTQYF. The CDR3 DNA is TGTGCCATCAGTAACAGGGGGCGCGGGACAGATACGCAGTATTTT.

V usage is TRBV19 and J usage is TRBJ2-7; 8 nucleotides line up with TRBD1. The CDR3 covers 14 residues. Losses at the gene ends were 5 bases for V and 5 bases for J; bases not matched to a gene: 8. CDR1 and CDR2 (germline): LNHDA, SQIVND (reference sequence). The CDR3 sequence: CASSFRGRIHEQYF. CDR3 bases: TGTGCCAGTAGTTTCAGGGGGCGAATCCACGAGCAGTACTTC. Full variable domain (missing parts from reference TRBV19 and TRBJ2-7): DGGITQSPKYLFRKEGQNVTLSCEQNLNHDAMYWYRQDPGQGLRLIYYSQIVNDFQKGDIAEGYSVSREKKESFPLTVTSAQKNPTAFYLCASSFRGRIHEQYFGPGTRLTVT.

J is TRBJ2-3 and V is TRBV9; 8 nucleotides line up with TRBD1. Germline-derived CDR1 and CDR2 are SGDLS and YYNGEE. The CDR3 consists of 17 residues. V was pared by 4 bases and J by 4 bases, with 14 bases of the junction left unmatched. CDR3 in DNA: TGTGCCAGCAGCCTCCCCCGGACAGGGAGTGATGCAGATACGCAGTATTTT. Its translation: CASSLPRTGSDADTQYF.